Below, 15 T cell receptor beta chains from the same sample are listed, as sequenced in a study of cytomegalovirus exposure and HLA in healthy donors. The PCR made use of 60 Vbeta and 13 Jbeta primers. Clones were read by immunoSEQ multiplex PCR, and TCRdb kept only the in-frame ones, dropping some. This sample has around 230,000 clones, with around 79% found just once. Input material: PBMCs. Receptors were obtained from a male donor in good health and CMV-seronegative.

The chain recombines TRBV2 with TRBJ1-5, with 8 positions matching TRBD1. From germline, CDR1 is SNHLY and CDR2 FYNNEI. Trimming cost V 5 bases and J 2 bases; bases outside gene matches: 8. The CDR3 runs 16 residues. CDR3 region: CASSYLSTGGNQPQHF. In DNA, the CDR3 is TGTGCCAGCAGTTACCTTTCGACAGGGGGCAATCAGCCCCAGCATTTT. The full variable domain, completed using reference TRBV2 and TRBJ1-5, is EPEVTQTPSHQVTQMGQEVILRCVPISNHLYFYWYRQILGQKVEFLVSFYNNEISEKSEIFDDQFSVERPDGSNFTLKIRSTKLEDSAMYFCASSYLSTGGNQPQHFGDGTRLSIL.

The chain carries TRBV27 and TRBJ2-3; TRBD2 matches at 8 bases. CDR1 MNHEY and CDR2 SMNVEV come from the germline V gene (reference sequence). This CDR3 spans 14 amino acids. V dropped 7 bases and J dropped 9; count of bases not matched to a gene: 12. The CDR3 reads CASKSSGGGHTQYF. In DNA form, the CDR3 reads TGTGCCAGCAAGTCCAGCGGGGGAGGGCACACGCAGTATTTT.

V usage is TRBV5-6 and J usage is TRBJ2-7; D not resolved. CDR1 and CDR2 from the germline V gene are SGHDT and YYEEEE. Trimming took 0 bases from V and 2 from J, leaving 9 bases between them. This CDR3 is built from 14 residues. CDR3 sequence: CASSLDSLPYEQYF. The CDR3 region has the DNA TGTGCCAGCAGCTTGGACAGCCTCCCCTACGAGCAGTACTTC.

V and J are TRBV9 and TRBJ1-4; unclear D gene. Trimming pared 3 bases from V and 4 bases from J, leaving 10 bases between. Germline CDR1 reads SGDLS; CDR2 reads YYNGEE. The CDR3 spans 14 residues. CDR3 DNA: TGTGCCAGCAGCGGAGGGTTAGGTAATGAAAAACTGTTTTTT. It specifies CASSGGLGNEKLFF.

This clone was recorded only once. V is TRBV2 and J is TRBJ2-6; D unresolved. The length of the CDR3 is 14 residues. Germline values: CDR1 SNHLY, CDR2 FYNNEI. V gave up 7 bases and J gave up 1 base, with 8 bases separating them. The DNA for the CDR3 is TGTGCCAGCACCCAAGAGTCTGGGGCCAACGTCCTGACTTTC. This sequence encodes CASTQESGANVLTF.

J is TRBJ2-5 and V is TRBV5-1; 10 bases agree with TRBD2. Germline loops: CDR1 SGHRS, CDR2 YFSETQ. The CDR3 has 18 residues. The V and J ends lost 1 base and 1 base, in that order; junction bases with no gene match: 10. The CDR3 nucleotides read TGCGCCAGCAGCTTGTTAACTAGCGGGGATGCGGGCCAAGAGACCCAGTACTTC. It codes for CASSLLTSGDAGQETQYF.

The CDR3 region has the DNA TGTGCCAGCAGCTTGCCCGGGAATAATGAGCAGTTCTTC. Residues: CASSLPGNNEQFF. The gene calls are TRBV5-4 and TRBJ2-1; the D gene is possibly TRBD2 (5 bases). The germline gives CDR1 SGHNT, CDR2 YYREEE (reference sequence). The CDR3 spans 13 residues. V lost 1 base and J 7 bases, leaving 9 bases between the germline ends.

The gene calls are TRBV5-1 and TRBJ2-2, with D hard to call. V was pared by 4 bases and J by 6 bases, with 13 bases between. The CDR3 runs 14 residues. The germline V gene encodes CDR1 SGHRS and CDR2 YFSETQ. This chain's CDR3 is CASSQGGQAGELFF. The CDR3 DNA follows: TGCGCCAGCAGCCAAGGTGGGCAAGCCGGGGAGCTGTTTTTT.

The count of this clone is one. The rearrangement uses TRBV4-3 and TRBJ1-2; tentatively, D is TRBD1 (6 bases). Trimming cost V 6 bases and J 3 bases, with 17 bases left between them. CDR1 is LGHNA, CDR2 YSLEER, per germline. This CDR3 region has 15 residues. DNA of the CDR3: TGCGCCAGCAGTAAACAGGGTGAGTTGGACTATGGCTACACCTTC. Its protein is CASSKQGELDYGYTF.

The chain is built from TRBV29-1 and TRBJ1-1, with a possible D match to TRBD1 (5 bases). V dropped 6 bases and J dropped 1 base, with 18 bases sitting between them. Germline assignment: CDR1 SQVTM and CDR2 ANQGSEA. The CDR3 covers 15 residues. CDR3 residues: CSVADLTGPNTEAFF. Here the CDR3 DNA reads TGCAGCGTAGCCGACCTTACAGGTCCGAACACTGAAGCTTTCTTT. Together with reference TRBV29-1 and TRBJ1-1, the CDR3 gives the full variable domain: SAVISQKPSRDICQRGTSLTIQCQVDSQVTMMFWYRQQPGQSLTLIATANQGSEATYESGFVIDKFPISRPNLTFSTLTVSNMSPEDSSIYLCSVADLTGPNTEAFFGQGTRLTVV.

The genes are TRBV7-2 and TRBJ1-1; perhaps TRBD1 as D (6 bases). The germline gives CDR1 SGHTA, CDR2 FQGNSA. V was trimmed by 4 bases and J by 4 bases, leaving 19 bases between them. The CDR3 extends over 16 amino acids. The CDR3 region has the DNA TGTGCCAGCAGCTCCCAACCAGGGGTGAGCGGCACTGAAGCTTTCTTT. Amino acid sequence: CASSSQPGVSGTEAFF.

The V call is TRBV19, the J call TRBJ2-3; 7 positions match TRBD2. The germline CDR1 and CDR2 sequences are LNHDA and SQIVND (reference sequence). The CDR3 runs 17 residues. J lost 4 bases, V lost 1 base, and 11 bases had no gene match. CDR3 in DNA: TGTGCCAGTAGTATAGTCCTTCCCGGGACTACCTCAGATACGCAGTATTTT. This translates into CASSIVLPGTTSDTQYF.

The chain uses TRBV15 and TRBJ1-1; D is perhaps TRBD1 (5 bases). Trimming left V 0 bases short and J 6 bases short, with 11 bases between. The CDR3 totals 14 residues. The germline gives CDR1 LNHNV, CDR2 YYDKDF (reference sequence). CDR3 DNA sequence: TGTGCCACCAGCAGAGATCCTGGAGGGGCTGAAGCTTTCTTT. Translated: CATSRDPGGAEAFF.

The chain is built from TRBV30 and TRBJ2-1, with 9 bases identical to TRBD2. V lost 4 bases, J lost 8 bases, and 9 bases stayed unmatched. This CDR3 spans 14 amino acids. The germline V gene has CDR1 GTSNPN and CDR2 SVGIG (reference sequence). This chain's CDR3 is CAWKVAGDADEQFF. In DNA, the CDR3 is TGTGCCTGGAAGGTAGCGGGAGACGCAGATGAGCAGTTCTTC.

Regarding this clone: An end of the junction differs from the germline gene, which may be a read error. The sample has other DNA sequences that encode this CDR3 too. The chain uses TRBV29-1 and TRBJ1-5; D may be TRBD1 (5 bases). CDR3 length: 15 amino acids. CDR1 and CDR2 (germline): SQVTM, ANQGSEA. CDR3 nucleotide sequence: TGTAGCGTTGAAGAGGGAGGGGTGGGCAATCAGCCCCAGCATTTT. The encoded protein is CSVEEGGVGNQPQHF.